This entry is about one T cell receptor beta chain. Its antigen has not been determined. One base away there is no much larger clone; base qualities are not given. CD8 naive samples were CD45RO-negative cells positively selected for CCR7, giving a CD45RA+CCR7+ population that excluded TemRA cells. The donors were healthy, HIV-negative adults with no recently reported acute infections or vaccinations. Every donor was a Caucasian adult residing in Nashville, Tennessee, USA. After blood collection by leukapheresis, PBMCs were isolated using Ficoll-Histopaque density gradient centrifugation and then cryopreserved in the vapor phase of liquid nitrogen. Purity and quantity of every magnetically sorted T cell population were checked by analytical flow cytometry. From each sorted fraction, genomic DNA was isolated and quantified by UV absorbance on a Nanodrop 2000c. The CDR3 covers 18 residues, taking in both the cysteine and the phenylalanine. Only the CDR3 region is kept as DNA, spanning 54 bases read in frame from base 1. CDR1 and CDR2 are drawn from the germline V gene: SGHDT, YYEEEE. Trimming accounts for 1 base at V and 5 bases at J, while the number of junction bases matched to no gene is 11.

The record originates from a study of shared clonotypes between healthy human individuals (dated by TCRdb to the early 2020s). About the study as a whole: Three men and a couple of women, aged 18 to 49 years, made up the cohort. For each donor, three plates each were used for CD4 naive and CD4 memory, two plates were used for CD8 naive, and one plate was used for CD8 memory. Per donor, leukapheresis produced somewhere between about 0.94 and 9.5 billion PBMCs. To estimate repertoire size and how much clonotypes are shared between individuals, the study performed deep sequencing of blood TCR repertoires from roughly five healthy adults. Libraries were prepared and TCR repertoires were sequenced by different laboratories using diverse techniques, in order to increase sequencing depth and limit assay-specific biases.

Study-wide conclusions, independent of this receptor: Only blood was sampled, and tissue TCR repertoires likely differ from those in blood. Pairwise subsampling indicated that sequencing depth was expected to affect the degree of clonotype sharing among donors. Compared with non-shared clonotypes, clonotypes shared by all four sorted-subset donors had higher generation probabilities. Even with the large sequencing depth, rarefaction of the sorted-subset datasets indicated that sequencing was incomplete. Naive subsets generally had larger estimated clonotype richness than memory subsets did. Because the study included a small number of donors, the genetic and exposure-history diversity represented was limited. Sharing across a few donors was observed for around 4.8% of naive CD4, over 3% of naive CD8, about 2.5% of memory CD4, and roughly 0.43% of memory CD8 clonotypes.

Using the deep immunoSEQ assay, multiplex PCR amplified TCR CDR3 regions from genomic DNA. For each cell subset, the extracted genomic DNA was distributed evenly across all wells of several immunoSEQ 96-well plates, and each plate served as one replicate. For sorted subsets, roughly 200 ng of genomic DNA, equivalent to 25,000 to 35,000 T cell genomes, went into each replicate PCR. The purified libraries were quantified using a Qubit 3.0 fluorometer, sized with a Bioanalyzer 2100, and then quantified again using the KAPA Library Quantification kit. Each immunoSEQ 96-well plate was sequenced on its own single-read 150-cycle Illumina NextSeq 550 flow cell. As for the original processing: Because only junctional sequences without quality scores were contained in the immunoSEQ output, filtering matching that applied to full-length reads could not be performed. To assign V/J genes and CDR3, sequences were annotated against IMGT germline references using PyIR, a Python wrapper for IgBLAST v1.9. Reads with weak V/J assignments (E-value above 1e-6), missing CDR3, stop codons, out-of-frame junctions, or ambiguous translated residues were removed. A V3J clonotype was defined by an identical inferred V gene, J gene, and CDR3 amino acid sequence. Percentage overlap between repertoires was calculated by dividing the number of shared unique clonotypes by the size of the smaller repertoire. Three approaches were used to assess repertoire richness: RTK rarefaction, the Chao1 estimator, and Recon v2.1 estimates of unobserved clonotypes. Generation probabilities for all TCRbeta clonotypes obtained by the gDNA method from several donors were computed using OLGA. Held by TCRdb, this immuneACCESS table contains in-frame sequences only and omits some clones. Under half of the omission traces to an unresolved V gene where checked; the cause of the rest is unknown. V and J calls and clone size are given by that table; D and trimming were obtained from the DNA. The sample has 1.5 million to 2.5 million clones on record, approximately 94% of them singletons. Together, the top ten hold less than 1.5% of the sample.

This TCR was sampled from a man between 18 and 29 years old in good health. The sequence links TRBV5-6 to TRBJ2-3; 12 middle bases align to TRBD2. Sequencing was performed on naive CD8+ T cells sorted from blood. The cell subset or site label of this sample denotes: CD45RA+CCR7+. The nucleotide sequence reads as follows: TGTGCCAGCAGCTTGAGTGTGATAGGACTAGCGGGAAAAGATACGCAGTATTTT. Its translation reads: CASSLSVIGLAGKDTQYF.